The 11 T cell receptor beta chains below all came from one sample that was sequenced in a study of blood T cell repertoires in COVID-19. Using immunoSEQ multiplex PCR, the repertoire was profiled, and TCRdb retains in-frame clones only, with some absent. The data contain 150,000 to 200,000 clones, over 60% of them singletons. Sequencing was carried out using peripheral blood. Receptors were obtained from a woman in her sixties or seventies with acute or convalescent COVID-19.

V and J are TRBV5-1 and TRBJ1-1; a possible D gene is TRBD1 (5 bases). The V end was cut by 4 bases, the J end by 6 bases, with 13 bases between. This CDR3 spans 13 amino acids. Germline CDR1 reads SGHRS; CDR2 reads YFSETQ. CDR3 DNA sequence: TGCGCCAGCAGCCCTTGGGAAGGGGCTGAAGCTTTCTTT. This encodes CASSPWEGAEAFF.

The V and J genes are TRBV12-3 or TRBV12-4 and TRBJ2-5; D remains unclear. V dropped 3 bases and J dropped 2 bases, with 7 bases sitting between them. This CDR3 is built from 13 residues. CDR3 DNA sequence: TGTGCCAGCAGTTTCTGGAGACAAGAGACCCAGTACTTC. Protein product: CASSFWRQETQYF.

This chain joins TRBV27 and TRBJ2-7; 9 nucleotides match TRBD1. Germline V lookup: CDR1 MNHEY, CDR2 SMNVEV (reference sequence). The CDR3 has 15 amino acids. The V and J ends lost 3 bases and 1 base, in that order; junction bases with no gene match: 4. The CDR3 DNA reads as TGTGCCAGCAGTTTCGGGACAGGGCTGTCCTACGAGCAGTACTTC. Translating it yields CASSFGTGLSYEQYF.

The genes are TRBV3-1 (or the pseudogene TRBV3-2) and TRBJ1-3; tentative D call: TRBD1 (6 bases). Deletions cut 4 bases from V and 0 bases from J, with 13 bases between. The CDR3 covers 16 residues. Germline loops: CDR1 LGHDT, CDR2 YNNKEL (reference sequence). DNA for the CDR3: TGTGCCAGCAGCCCCCAGGGGCAGAGCTCTGGAAACACCATATATTTT. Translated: CASSPQGQSSGNTIYF.

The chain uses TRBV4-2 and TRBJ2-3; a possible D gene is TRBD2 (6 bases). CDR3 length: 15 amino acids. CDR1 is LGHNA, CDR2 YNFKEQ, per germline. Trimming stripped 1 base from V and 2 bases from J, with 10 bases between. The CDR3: CASSQVVAATDTQYF. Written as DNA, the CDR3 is TGTGCCAGCAGCCAAGTAGTAGCGGCCACAGATACGCAGTATTTT.

CDR3 amino acids: CSARTADTQYF. The CDR3 nucleotides read TGCAGTGCTAGGACAGCAGATACGCAGTATTTT. The chain recombines TRBV20-1 with TRBJ2-3; tentatively, D is TRBD1 (5 bases). CDR3 length equals 11 residues. With 3 bases removed from V and 4 bases from J, the gap between germline ends came to 5 bases. CDR1 is DFQATT and CDR2 is SNEGSKA in the germline V gene (reference sequence).

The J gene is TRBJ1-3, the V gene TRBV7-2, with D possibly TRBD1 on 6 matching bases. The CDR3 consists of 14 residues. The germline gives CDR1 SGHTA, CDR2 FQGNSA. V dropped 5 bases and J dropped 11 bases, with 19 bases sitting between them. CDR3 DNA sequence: TGTGCCAGCAGCCCTGATGGGGGCGTAGGGTCCATATATTTT. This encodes CASSPDGGVGSIYF.

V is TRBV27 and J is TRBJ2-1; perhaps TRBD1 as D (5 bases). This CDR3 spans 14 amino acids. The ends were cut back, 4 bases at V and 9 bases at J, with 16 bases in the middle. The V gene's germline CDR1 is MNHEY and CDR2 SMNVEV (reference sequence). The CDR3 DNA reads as TGTGCCAGCAGTTGGGGCCCGGACGGAAGTGAGCAGTTCTTC. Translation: CASSWGPDGSEQFF.

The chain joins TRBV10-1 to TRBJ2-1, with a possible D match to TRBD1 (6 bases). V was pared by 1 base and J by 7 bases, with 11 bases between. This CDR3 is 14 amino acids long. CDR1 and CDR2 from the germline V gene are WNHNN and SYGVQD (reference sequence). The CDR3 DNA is TGCGCCAGCAGTGAGTGGACAGAAGATAATGAGCAGTTCTTC. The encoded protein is CASSEWTEDNEQFF.

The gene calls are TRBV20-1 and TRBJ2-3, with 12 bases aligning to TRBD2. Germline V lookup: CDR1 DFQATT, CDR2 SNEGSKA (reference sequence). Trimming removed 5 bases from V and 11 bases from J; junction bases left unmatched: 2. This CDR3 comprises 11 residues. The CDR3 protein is CSAAGLAGQYF. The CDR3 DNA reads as TGCAGTGCTGCGGGACTAGCGGGGCAGTATTTT.

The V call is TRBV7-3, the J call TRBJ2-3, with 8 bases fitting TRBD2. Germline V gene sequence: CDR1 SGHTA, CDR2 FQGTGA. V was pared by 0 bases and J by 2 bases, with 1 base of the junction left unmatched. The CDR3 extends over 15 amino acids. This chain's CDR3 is CASSLTGLDTDTQYF. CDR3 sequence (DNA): TGTGCCAGCAGCTTAACGGGACTAGACACAGATACGCAGTATTTT.